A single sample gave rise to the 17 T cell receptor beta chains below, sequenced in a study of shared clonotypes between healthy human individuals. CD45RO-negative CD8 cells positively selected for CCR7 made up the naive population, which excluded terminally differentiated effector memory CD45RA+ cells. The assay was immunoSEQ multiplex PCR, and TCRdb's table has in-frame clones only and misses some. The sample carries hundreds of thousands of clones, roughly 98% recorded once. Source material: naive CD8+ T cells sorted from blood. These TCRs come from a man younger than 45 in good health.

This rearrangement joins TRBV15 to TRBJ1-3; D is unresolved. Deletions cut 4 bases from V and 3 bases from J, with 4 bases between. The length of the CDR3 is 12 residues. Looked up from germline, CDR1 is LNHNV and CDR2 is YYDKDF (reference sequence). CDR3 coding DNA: TGTGCCACCAGCATTCTTGGAAACACCATATATTTT. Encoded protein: CATSILGNTIYF.

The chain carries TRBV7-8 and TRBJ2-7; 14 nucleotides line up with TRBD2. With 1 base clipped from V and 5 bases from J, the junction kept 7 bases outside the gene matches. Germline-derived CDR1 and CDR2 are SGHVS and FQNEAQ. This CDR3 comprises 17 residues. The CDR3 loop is CASSLVRLAGGKHEQYF. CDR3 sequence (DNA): TGTGCCAGCAGCTTAGTGAGACTAGCGGGAGGGAAACACGAGCAGTACTTC.

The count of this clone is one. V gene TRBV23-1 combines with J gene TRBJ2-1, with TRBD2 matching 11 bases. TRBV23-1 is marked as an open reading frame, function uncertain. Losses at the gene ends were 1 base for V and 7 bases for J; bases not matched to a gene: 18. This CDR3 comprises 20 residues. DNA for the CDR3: TGCGCCAGCAGTCAATGCGGGGGTAGGGTAGCGGGAGGGCCGCGAAATGAGCAGTTCTTC. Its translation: CASSQCGGRVAGGPRNEQFF.

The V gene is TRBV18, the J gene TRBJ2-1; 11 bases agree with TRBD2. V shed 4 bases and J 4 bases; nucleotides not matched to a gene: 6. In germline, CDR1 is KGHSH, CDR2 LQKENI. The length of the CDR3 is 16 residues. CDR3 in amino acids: CASSQGTSGPYNEQFF. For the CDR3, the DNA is TGTGCCAGCTCACAAGGGACTAGCGGACCTTACAATGAGCAGTTCTTC.

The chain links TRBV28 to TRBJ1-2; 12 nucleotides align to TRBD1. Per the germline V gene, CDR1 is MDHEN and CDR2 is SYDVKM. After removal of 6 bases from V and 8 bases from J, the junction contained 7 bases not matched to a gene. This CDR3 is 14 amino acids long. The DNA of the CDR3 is TGTGCCAGCAGCCGCGGGACAGGGGGCGCAGGCTACACCTTC. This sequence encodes CASSRGTGGAGYTF.

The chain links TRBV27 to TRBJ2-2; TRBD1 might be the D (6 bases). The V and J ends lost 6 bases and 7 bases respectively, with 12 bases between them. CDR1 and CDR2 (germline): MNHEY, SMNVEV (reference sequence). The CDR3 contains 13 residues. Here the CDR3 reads CASRNPGVGELFF. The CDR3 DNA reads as TGTGCCAGCAGGAACCCAGGGGTCGGGGAGCTGTTTTTT.

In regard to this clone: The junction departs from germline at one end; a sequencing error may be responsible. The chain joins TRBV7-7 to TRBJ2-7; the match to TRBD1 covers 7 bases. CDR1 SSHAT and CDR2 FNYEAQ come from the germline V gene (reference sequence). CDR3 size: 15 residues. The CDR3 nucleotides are TGTGCTAGCAGCCCGCAAGGGGCAGGGGGTGGCGAGCAGTACTTC. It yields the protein CASSPQGAGGGEQYF.

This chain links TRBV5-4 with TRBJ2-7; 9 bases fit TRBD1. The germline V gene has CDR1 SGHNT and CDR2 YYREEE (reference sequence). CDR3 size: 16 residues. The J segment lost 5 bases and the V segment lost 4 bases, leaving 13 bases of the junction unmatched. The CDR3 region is CASSPDGQGRRNEQYF. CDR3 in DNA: TGTGCCAGCAGCCCAGACGGACAGGGGAGAAGGAACGAGCAGTACTTC.

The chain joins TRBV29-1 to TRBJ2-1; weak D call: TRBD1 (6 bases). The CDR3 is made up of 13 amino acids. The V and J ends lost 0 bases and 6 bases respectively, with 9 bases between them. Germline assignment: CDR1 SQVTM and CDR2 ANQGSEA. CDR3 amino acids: CSVEDQGPNEQFF. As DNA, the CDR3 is TGCAGCGTTGAAGATCAGGGGCCCAATGAGCAGTTCTTC.

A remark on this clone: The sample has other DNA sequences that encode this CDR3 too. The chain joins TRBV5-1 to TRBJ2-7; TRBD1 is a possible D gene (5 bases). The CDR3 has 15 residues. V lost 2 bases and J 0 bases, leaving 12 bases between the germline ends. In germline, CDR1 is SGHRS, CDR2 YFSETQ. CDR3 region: CASSFRGESSYEQYF. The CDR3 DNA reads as TGCGCCAGCAGCTTTAGGGGTGAGAGCTCCTACGAGCAGTACTTC.

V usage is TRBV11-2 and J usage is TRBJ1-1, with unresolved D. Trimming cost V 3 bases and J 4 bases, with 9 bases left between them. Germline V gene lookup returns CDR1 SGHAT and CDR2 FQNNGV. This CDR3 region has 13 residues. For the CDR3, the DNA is TGTGCCAGCAGCTTGAGGTGGGGCACTGAAGCTTTCTTT. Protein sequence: CASSLRWGTEAFF.

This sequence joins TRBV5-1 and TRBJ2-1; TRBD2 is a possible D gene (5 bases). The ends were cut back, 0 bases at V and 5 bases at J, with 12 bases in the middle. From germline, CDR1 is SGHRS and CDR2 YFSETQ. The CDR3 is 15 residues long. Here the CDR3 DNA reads TGCGCCAGCAGCTTGGTTCTGGGAGCCGACAATGAGCAGTTCTTC. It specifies CASSLVLGADNEQFF.

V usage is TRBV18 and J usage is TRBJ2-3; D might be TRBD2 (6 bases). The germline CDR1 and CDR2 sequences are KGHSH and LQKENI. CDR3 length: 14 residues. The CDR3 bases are TGTGCTCCCCCGGGGGTCAAGGATGGAGATACGCAGTATTTT. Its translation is CAPPGVKDGDTQYF.

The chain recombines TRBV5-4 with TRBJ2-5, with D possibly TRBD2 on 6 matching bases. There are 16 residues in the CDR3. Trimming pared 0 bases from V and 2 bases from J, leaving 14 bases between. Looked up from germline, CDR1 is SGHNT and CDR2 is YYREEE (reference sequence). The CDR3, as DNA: TGTGCCAGCAGCTTGGTTCCCGGAGGGTCGCAAGAGACCCAGTACTTC. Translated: CASSLVPGGSQETQYF.

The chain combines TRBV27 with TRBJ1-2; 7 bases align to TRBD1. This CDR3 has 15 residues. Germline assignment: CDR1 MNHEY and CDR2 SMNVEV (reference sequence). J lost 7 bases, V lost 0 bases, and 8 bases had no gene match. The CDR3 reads CASSLSWEGARGYTF. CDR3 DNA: TGTGCCAGCAGTTTATCTTGGGAGGGGGCGCGTGGCTACACCTTC.

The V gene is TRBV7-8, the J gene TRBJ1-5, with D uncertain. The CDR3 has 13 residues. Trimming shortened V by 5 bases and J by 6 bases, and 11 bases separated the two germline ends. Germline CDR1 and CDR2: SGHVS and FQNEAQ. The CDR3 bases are TGTGCCAGCAGCCCCACTGCCGCTCAGCCCCAGCATTTT. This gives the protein CASSPTAAQPQHF.

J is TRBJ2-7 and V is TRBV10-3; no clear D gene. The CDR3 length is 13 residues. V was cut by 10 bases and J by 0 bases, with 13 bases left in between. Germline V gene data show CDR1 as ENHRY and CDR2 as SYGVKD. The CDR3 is CATRGLSSYEQYF. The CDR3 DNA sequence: TGTGCCACCCGAGGCCTTAGCTCCTACGAGCAGTACTTC.